A single sample gave rise to the 18 T cell receptor beta chains below, sequenced in a study of post-analysis software for immune sequencing data. Prepared libraries of TCR beta cDNA carried unique molecular identifiers. TCRdb independently ran MiXCR on the PCR reads; one entry per CDR3 protein. The table has approximately 250,000 distinct CDR3 sequences, 36% seen once. Their antigen targets remain unknown. General study points: TRBV segments more frequent in patients than in controls numbered several and included TRBV5-6, TRBV5-1 and TRBV20-1.

What was sequenced was blood. These TCRs come from a girl between 5 and 17 years old with multiple sclerosis.

The CDR3 DNA reads TGTGCCAGCAGCAACCGGGACAGGTTCACTGAAGCTTTCTTT. Translating gives CASSNRDRFTEAFF. The chain is built from TRBV21-1 and TRBJ1-1; the table's D call, TRBD1, has no DNA check behind it. TRBV21-1 represents a pseudogene. The length of the CDR3 is 14 residues.

This clonotype was recorded at least ten times. In DNA, the CDR3 is TGTGCCAGCAGCCCGAGGGGAATCTACGAGCAGTACTTC. It encodes CASSPRGIYEQYF. V is TRBV5-6 and J is TRBJ2-7; D is tentatively TRBD1 or TRBD2 (5 bases each). The germline V and J ends were trimmed by 4 bases and 3 bases, with 11 bases remaining between them. Germline V gene data show CDR1 as SGHDT and CDR2 as YYEEEE. The CDR3 has 13 amino acids.

This clonotype was found many times. This sequence joins TRBV13 and TRBJ1-1; D is unclear. Between the trimmed V and J ends, which lost 1 base and 1 base, there was a span of 10 bases. CDR1 is PRHDT, CDR2 FYEKMQ, per germline (reference sequence). The CDR3 extends over 15 amino acids. The CDR3 DNA reads TGTGCCAGCAGCTTAGAGGGTGGAGGGAACACTGAAGCTTTCTTT. Its protein is CASSLEGGGNTEAFF.

This clonotype has just one count. The V call is TRBV5-1, the J call TRBJ1-4; a weak D match, TRBD1 (5 bases). The CDR3 is 14 amino acids. Trimming left V 0 bases short and J 6 bases short, with 9 bases between. CDR1 and CDR2 from the germline V gene are SGHRS and YFSETQ. In DNA, the CDR3 is TGCGCCAGCAGCTTGGGCAGGGCAGATGAAAAACTGTTTTTT. Amino acids: CASSLGRADEKLFF.

Points on this clonotype: This may come from a read error, since a much larger clone is one base off. CDR3 region: CASSTSRGSYNEQYF. For the CDR3, the DNA is TGTGCCAGCAGCACTAGTAGAGGGTCCTACAATGAGCAGTACTTC. This chain uses TRBV7-2 with TRBJ2-5, with D perhaps TRBD2 (5 bases). The V and J ends lost 5 bases and 11 bases respectively, with 24 bases between them. The CDR3 has 15 amino acids. The V gene's germline CDR1 is SGHTA and CDR2 FQGNSA.

This clonotype was counted a single time. The chain is built from TRBV29-1 and TRBJ2-1; either TRBD1 or TRBD2 may supply D (5 bases each). Germline lookup yields CDR1 SQVTM and CDR2 ANQGSEA. The CDR3 extends over 13 amino acids. The V gene lost 7 bases and the J gene lost 4 bases, with 14 bases spanning the gap. CDR3 sequence reads: CSGRIGGYNEQFF. Written as DNA, the CDR3 is TGCAGCGGGCGAATTGGGGGTTACAATGAGCAGTTCTTC.

This chain joins TRBV10-3 and TRBJ2-2; D is possibly TRBD2 (6 bases). CDR3 length: 16 residues. Looked up from germline, CDR1 is ENHRY and CDR2 is SYGVKD. V was shortened by 5 bases and J by 4 bases, with 17 bases between the two germline ends. CDR3 nucleotide sequence: TGTGCCATCAGTTACCTTGGAGGGAGCAGCACCGGGGAGCTGTTTTTT. Residues: CAISYLGGSSTGELFF.

This clonotype was detected only a few times. For the CDR3, the DNA is TGTGCCTGGAAGACAGGGGGCCAAACCATATATTTT. Residues: CAWKTGGQTIYF. This chain uses TRBV30 with TRBJ1-3, with 10 nucleotides matching TRBD1. Germline-derived CDR1 and CDR2 are GTSNPN and SVGIG (reference sequence). This CDR3 comprises 12 residues. V shed 4 bases, J shed 10 bases, and the junction held 4 bases outside the gene matches. Using reference TRBV30 and TRBJ1-3 for the parts outside the CDR3, the full variable domain is SQTIHQWPATLVQPVGSPLSLECTVEGTSNPNLYWYRQAAGRGLQLLFYSVGIGQISSEVPQNLSASRPQDRQFILSSKKLLLSDSGFYLCAWKTGGQTIYFGEGSWLTVV.

This clonotype was found a few times. The V and J genes are TRBV15 and TRBJ1-2; D is ambiguous. The CDR3 extends over 17 amino acids. Between the trimmed V and J ends, which lost 5 bases and 8 bases, there was a span of 27 bases. Germline V gene lookup returns CDR1 LNHNV and CDR2 YYDKDF (reference sequence). This CDR3 is CATSPRFRQANRGGYTF. The CDR3 DNA is TGTGCCACCAGCCCCCGGTTTAGGCAGGCTAACCGCGGGGGCTACACCTTC.

As regards this clonotype: A much more abundant neighbour one base away suggests this may be a read error. The chain employs TRBV10-3 and TRBJ2-3; 12 bases align to TRBD2. The length of the CDR3 is 15 residues. Germline V gene data show CDR1 as ENHRY and CDR2 as SYGVKD. V dropped 5 bases and J dropped 3; count of bases not matched to a gene: 3. The CDR3 is CAISMTSGRTDTQYF. The CDR3, as DNA: TGTGCCATCAGTATGACTAGCGGGAGAACAGATACGCAGTATTTT.

V gene TRBV28 combines with J gene TRBJ1-2; 9 bases map to TRBD1. The CDR3 is 14 residues long. Germline V gene data show CDR1 as MDHEN and CDR2 as SYDVKM. Trimming cost V 4 bases and J 7 bases; bases outside gene matches: 7. The CDR3 reads CASSYPGQGVGYTF. The CDR3 DNA reads as TGTGCCAGCAGTTATCCGGGACAGGGTGTTGGCTACACCTTC.

The chain combines TRBV12-3 or TRBV12-4 with TRBJ1-2; D not resolved. The CDR3 runs 13 residues. The V end lost 6 bases, the J end lost 4 bases, and 12 bases lay between the germline ends. CDR3 amino acids: CASRVDGAYGYTF. CDR3 in DNA: TGTGCCAGCAGGGTGGACGGAGCCTATGGCTACACCTTC.

The chain recombines TRBV5-1 with TRBJ1-2; TRBD1 aligns across 10 bases. V shed 0 bases, J shed 6 bases, and the junction held 11 bases outside the gene matches. CDR1 is SGHRS, CDR2 YFSETQ, per germline. The CDR3 has 17 amino acids. The CDR3 nucleotides read TGCGCCAGCAGCTTGGGCGGGACAGGGGTTTTGAGTGATGGCTACACCTTC. As protein: CASSLGGTGVLSDGYTF.

Notes on this clonotype: The junction does not match germline at one end; this may be a read error. CDR3 sequence (DNA): TGTGCCAGTAGTGGCGCCGAAGAGCGGTTCTTC. This sequence encodes CASSGAEERFF. The rearrangement uses TRBV25-1 and TRBJ2-1; D is unresolved. Per germline, CDR1 MGHDK and CDR2 SYGVNS. The CDR3 length is 11 residues.

This chain uses TRBV12-3 or TRBV12-4 with TRBJ1-5; D gene unclear. V was shortened by 6 bases and J by 9 bases, with 9 bases between the two germline ends. The CDR3 covers 11 residues. This chain's CDR3 is CASSFPGPQHF. CDR3 DNA sequence: TGTGCCAGCAGCTTCCCCGGGCCCCAGCATTTT.

This clonotype was counted many times. The chain uses TRBV10-3 and TRBJ2-7; D may be TRBD1 (5 bases). V lost 0 bases, J lost 3 bases, and 15 bases lay in between. CDR1 and CDR2 from the germline V gene are ENHRY and SYGVKD. The CDR3 has 16 residues. CDR3 protein: CAISESGAPRFYEQYF. In DNA, the CDR3 is TGTGCCATCAGTGAGTCAGGGGCTCCTCGCTTCTACGAGCAGTACTTC.

The chain joins TRBV7-6 to TRBJ2-3, with 10 bases aligning to TRBD2. V was clipped by 6 bases and J by 3 bases; unmatched bases: 9. Germline assignment: CDR1 SGHVS and CDR2 FNYEAQ. The CDR3 spans 16 residues. CDR3: CASSSVAGGRTDTQYF. The CDR3 region has the DNA TGTGCCAGCAGTAGTGTAGCGGGAGGTAGGACAGATACGCAGTATTTT.

This sequence joins TRBV6-6 and TRBJ1-5, with TRBD1 identical over 7 bases. J lost 2 bases, V lost 3 bases, and 4 bases had no gene match. Germline V lookup: CDR1 MNHNY, CDR2 SVGAGI (reference sequence). This CDR3 has 15 amino acids. The CDR3, as DNA: TGTGCCAGCAGTTATGAGGGGGCGCGCAATCAGCCCCAGCATTTT. The encoded protein is CASSYEGARNQPQHF.